This paragraph reports one T cell receptor beta chain. Its antigen is unknown. With a much larger clone just one base away, this may be a read error. The source of the sample is a study of blood T cells in healthy people across ages. Study-wide results and caveats: Among long-lived donors, naive CD4+ cells were more numerous and diversity higher than in aged donors.

Each donor supplied ten milliliters of peripheral blood. With a J-beta primer mix and a sample-barcoded 5' primer, a second PCR ran 7 to 11 cycles. TCRdb used MiXCR to reprocess the 5' RACE reads, holding one entry per CDR3 protein. Of 710,000 or so distinct CDR3 sequences in the sample, approximately 22% are singletons; the top ten hold about 22%. This CDR3 region has 11 residues. Germline assignment: CDR1 MNHEY and CDR2 SVGEGT. Trimming removed 1 base from V and 4 bases from J, with 2 bases in between. The source is a man in his 70s in good health. This chain joins TRBV6-2 or TRBV6-3 and TRBJ2-7; no firm D call. Material: blood. The CDR3 DNA follows: TGTGCCAGCAGTTACTTTTACGAGCAGTACTTC. Protein: CASSYFYEQYF.